A selection of T cell receptor beta chains follows, all from one sample in a study of blood T cells in healthy people across ages. Using its own MiXCR run on the 5' RACE reads, TCRdb lists one record per CDR3 protein. The sample carries 850,000 to 950,000 distinct CDR3 sequences, about 28% recorded once. The sample taken for sequencing was blood. These receptors were collected from an elderly woman in good health. Both conserved end residues are trimmed from each CDR3.

j_gene | v_gene | CDR3aa
TRBJ2-3 | TRBV30 | AWSAPGLAASTDTQY
TRBJ2-5 | TRBV6-5 | ASSTDRGFYNEQY
TRBJ2-5 | TRBV12-3/TRBV12-4 | ASSSLIETQY
TRBJ1-1 | TRBV7-9 | ASPGGQGAEAF
TRBJ2-1 | TRBV5-6 | ASSAELAGRYNEQF
TRBJ2-7 | TRBV5-1 | ASSPSGTSGGGRYEQY
TRBJ2-7 | TRBV7-2 | ASSGGLAGGRNEQY
TRBJ1-5 | TRBV10-2 | ASSEWDSNQPQH
TRBJ2-2 | TRBV5-1 | ASSLSGKATGELF
TRBJ1-2 | TRBV20-1 | SARDGTATYGYT
TRBJ1-4 | TRBV15 | ATSRVPGQLNEKLF